This T cell receptor (beta chain) was sequenced in a study of T-cell reconstitution after alpha-beta-depleted transplantation in children. The germline V gene encodes CDR1 SGHDT and CDR2 YYEEEE. The junction had 7 bases not matched to a gene; V was cut back by 7 bases and J by 6 bases. This CDR3 region has 14 residues. Study results and limitations: Several hundred graft clones that had expanded were reportedly the source of alpha-beta T cells about two months after transplant.

The library targeted TCRbeta and was prepared with unique molecular identifiers. TCRdb reprocessed the PCR reads via MiXCR and lists one record per CDR3 protein. Of around 440,000 distinct CDR3 sequences in the sample, about 16% were seen once. This clonotype was observed many times. Its cognate antigen is unknown. The sample here was PBMCs, mostly from graft donor cells, taken 360 days after TCRalphabeta/CD19-depleted stem cell transplant. This receptor was identified in a boy less than two years old who had a stem cell transplant for Wiskott-Aldrich syndrome, so the T cells may come from the graft donor. The rearrangement uses TRBV5-6 and TRBJ2-2, with TRBD2 identical over 9 bases. In DNA form, the CDR3 reads TGTGCCAGCCGAGTCCTAGCGGGGTCCGGGGAGCTGTTTTTT. Encoded protein: CASRVLAGSGELFF.